These T cell receptor beta chains were read from a single sample in a study of cytomegalovirus exposure and HLA in healthy donors. Repertoires were generated with immunoSEQ multiplex PCR, while TCRdb's copy carries only in-frame clones and drops some. The sample has 70,000 to 90,000 clones; 70% to 75% are singletons. Sequencing was carried out using PBMCs. These receptor sequences come from a man in his sixties in good health and CMV-seronegative. The CDR3 runs from the conserved cysteine through the conserved F or W. Each record gives: V gene, J gene, clone size, D gene, CDR3 DNA, CDR3 protein. A D gene is named only where the DNA matches it firmly. Part of the rows lack a size; the others show once, few, many or a class for expanded clones.

>TRBV4-2|TRBJ1-3|few|.
TGTGCCAGCAGCCAGCTCAGAAGCTCTGGAAACACCATATATTTT
CASSQLRSSGNTIYF
>TRBV29-1|TRBJ2-6|.|TRBD1
TGCAGCGTGATGGGGACAGAAGCTGGGGCCAACGTCCTGACTTTC
CSVMGTEAGANVLTF
>TRBV7-3|TRBJ2-2|.|TRBD1
TGTGCCAGCAGCTTCTACGGACAGGGGGCGGCCGGGGAGCTGTTTTTT
CASSFYGQGAAGELFF
>TRBV12-2|TRBJ2-7|.|.
TGTGCAAGTCGCAAGTCCCCGGGACACCTAACCTACGAGCAGTACTTC
CASRKSPGHLTYEQYF
>TRBV9|TRBJ2-7|.|.
TGTGCCAGCAGCCCCCGATTGTTCGAAGCCATTGGCGAGCAGTACTTC
CASSPRLFEAIGEQYF
>TRBV1|TRBJ2-4|.|.
TGCACCAGCAGCCAAGTACGCCCGACAGGGGAGAGGGACATTCAGCACTTC
CTSSQVRPTGERDIQHF
>TRBV13|TRBJ2-1|.|TRBD1
TGTGCCAGCAGCCCCGGACAGGGTCCCTACAATGAGCAGTTCTTC
CASSPGQGPYNEQFF
>TRBV9|TRBJ2-1|.|.
TGTGCCAGCAGCGTTAGTTTAGGGGGAACCTACAATGAGCAGTTCTTC
CASSVSLGGTYNEQFF
>TRBV6-1|TRBJ2-7|.|TRBD1
TGTGCCAGCATGGACAGGCTAACGGAACTATACGAGCAGTACTTC
CASMDRLTELYEQYF
>TRBV19|TRBJ2-3|.|TRBD1
TGTGCCAGTAGTATCAACCGACAGGGTCGCACAGATACGCAGTATTTT
CASSINRQGRTDTQYF